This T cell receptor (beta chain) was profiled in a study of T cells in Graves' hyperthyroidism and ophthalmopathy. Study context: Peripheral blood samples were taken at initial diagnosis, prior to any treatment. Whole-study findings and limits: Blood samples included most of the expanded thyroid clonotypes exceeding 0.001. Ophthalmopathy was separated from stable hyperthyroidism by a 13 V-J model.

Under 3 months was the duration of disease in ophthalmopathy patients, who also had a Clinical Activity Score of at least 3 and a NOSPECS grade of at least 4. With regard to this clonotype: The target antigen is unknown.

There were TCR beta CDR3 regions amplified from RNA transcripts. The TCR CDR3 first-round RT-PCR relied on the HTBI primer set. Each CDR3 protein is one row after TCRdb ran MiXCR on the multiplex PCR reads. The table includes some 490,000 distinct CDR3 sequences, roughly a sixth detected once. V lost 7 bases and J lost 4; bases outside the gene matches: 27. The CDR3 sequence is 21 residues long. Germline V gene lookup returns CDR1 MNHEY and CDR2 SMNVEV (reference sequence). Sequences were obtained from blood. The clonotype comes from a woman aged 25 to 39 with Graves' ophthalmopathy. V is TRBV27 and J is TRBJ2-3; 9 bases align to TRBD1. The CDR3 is CASIPRGPHGTGGGGSDTQYF. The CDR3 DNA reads TGTGCCAGCATCCCTAGGGGACCTCACGGTACAGGGGGCGGTGGGTCAGATACGCAGTATTTT.